The present T cell receptor (beta chain) was sequenced within a study of neurological immune-mediated disorders. This clonotype occurred many times. With 5 bases clipped from V and 9 bases from J, the junction kept 4 bases outside the gene matches. The germline CDR1 and CDR2 sequences are DFQATT and SNEGSKA (reference sequence). The CDR3 runs to 13 residues. TCRdb re-called the 5' RACE reads with MiXCR, one entry per CDR3 protein. This table holds about 70,000 distinct CDR3 sequences, roughly 5% found once. This sequence joins TRBV20-1 and TRBJ1-6; the match to TRBD1 covers 10 bases. The source material was PBMCs. This clonotype originated in a human donor with multiple sclerosis. The donor label of this sample is uncertain. CDR3 sequence reads: CSARDRGSSPLHF. CDR3 sequence (DNA): TGCAGTGCTCGGGACAGGGGTAGTTCACCCCTCCACTTT.